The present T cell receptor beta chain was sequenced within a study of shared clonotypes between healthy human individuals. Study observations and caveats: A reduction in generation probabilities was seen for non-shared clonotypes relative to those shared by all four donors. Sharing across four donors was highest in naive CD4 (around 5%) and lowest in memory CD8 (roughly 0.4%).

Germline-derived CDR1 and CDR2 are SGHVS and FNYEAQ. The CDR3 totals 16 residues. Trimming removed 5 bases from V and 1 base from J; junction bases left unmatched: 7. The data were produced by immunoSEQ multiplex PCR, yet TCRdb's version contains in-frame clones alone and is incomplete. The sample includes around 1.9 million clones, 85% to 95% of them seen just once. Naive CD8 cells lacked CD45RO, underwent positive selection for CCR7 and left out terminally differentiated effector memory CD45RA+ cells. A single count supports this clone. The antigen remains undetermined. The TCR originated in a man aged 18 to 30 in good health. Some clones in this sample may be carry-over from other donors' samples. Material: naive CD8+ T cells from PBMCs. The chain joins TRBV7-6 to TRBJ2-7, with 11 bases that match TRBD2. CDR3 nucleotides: TGTGCCAGCAGCACCTCCCGACTAGCGGGGTCCTACGAGCAGTACTTC. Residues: CASSTSRLAGSYEQYF.